Listed below are T cell receptor beta chains from one sample, sequenced in a study of OX40 agonist ivuxolimab in advanced cancers. Generated by immunoSEQ multiplex PCR, the TCRdb table keeps only in-frame clones and is missing some. The table records more than 80,000 clones, roughly 90% of them present only once. Sequencing was performed on CD4+ or CD8+ T cells sorted from blood, taken in a trial of the OX40 agonist ivuxolimab. Every receptor here comes from an adult with an advanced solid tumor such as melanoma, head and neck, liver or kidney cancer. CDR3s include the opening cysteine and the closing phenylalanine or tryptophan. D genes are given only for firm matches. The listing skips clone size in some rows; elsewhere it reads once, few, many or a size class.

>15|TRBV5-8|TRBJ1-5|TRBD1|NA
TGTGCCAGCAGCCCAGAGGACAGGGGGGATCAGCCCCAGCATTTT
CASSPEDRGDQPQHF
>15|TRBV5-6|TRBJ1-1|NA|NA
TGTGCCAGCAACCTATGGGGGTACTACTACACTGAAGCTTTCTTT
CASNLWGYYYTEAFF
>16|TRBV27|TRBJ2-7|NA|once
TGTGCCAGCAGTACGTACATGAGGGGCGGCTCCTACGAGCAGTACTTC
CASSTYMRGGSYEQYF
>15|TRBV6-5|TRBJ2-1|TRBD2|NA
TGTGCCAGCAGGCCCGGGACTAGCGGAAACAATGAGCAGTTCTTC
CASRPGTSGNNEQFF
>15|TRBV7-2|TRBJ1-4|NA|NA
TGTGCCAGCAGCTTCCGGCGGGAGGAGGGTGAAAAACTGTTTTTT
CASSFRREEGEKLFF
>15|TRBV7-8|TRBJ2-7|TRBD2|NA
TGTGCCAGCAGCTCGGGGACTAGTGGGCTTGTCGAGCAGTACTTC
CASSSGTSGLVEQYF
>15|TRBV18|TRBJ2-7|TRBD1|NA
TGTGCCAGCTCACCGTCGACAGGGGCCGCCTACGAGCAGTACTTC
CASSPSTGAAYEQYF
>15|TRBV11-3|TRBJ2-1|TRBD2|NA
TGTGCCAGCAGCTTAGATGGTACTAGCGGGAGGGAGCAGTTCTTC
CASSLDGTSGREQFF
>14|TRBV19|TRBJ1-5|NA|NA
TGTGCCAGTAGTATGAGAGAGTATAATCAGCCCCAGCATTTT
CASSMREYNQPQHF
>14|TRBV7-6|TRBJ2-2|NA|NA
TGTGCCAGCAGCTTAGGCGTGGCCACCGGGGAGCTGTTTTTT
CASSLGVATGELFF
>14|TRBV7-9|TRBJ2-7|NA|NA
TGTGCCAGCAGCCGATGGGACTCAACCTACGAGCAGTACTTC
CASSRWDSTYEQYF
>15|TRBV2|TRBJ1-2|TRBD1|NA
TGTGCCAGCAGGGAGGACAGGGTCGTAGCGGATGGCTACACCTTC
CASREDRVVADGYTF
>14|TRBV30|TRBJ2-3|NA|NA
TGTGCCTGGACGCGGGGACTCAACACAGATACGCAGTATTTT
CAWTRGLNTDTQYF
>13|TRBV19|TRBJ1-2|NA|NA
TGTGCCACCAGCCCGGGTTTCAACTATGGCTACACCTTC
CATSPGFNYGYTF
>13|TRBV19|TRBJ1-1|NA|NA
TGTGCCAGTAGTATATCTCTTCTCGACGAAGCTTTCTTT
CASSISLLDEAFF
>14|TRBV4-3|TRBJ2-2|NA|few
TGCGCCAGCAGGATTCGGGGGAGAACCGGGGAGCTGTTTTTT
CASRIRGRTGELFF